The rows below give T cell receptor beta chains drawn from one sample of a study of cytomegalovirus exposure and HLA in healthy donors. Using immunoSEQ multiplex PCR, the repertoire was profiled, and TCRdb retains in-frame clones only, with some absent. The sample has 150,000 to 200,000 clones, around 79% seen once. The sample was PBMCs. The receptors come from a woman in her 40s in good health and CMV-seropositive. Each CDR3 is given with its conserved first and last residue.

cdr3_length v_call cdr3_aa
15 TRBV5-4 CASSLAGGFGNTIYF
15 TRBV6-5 CASSASTKGLEKLFF
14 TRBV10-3 CAISGGQGDEKLFF
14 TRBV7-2 CASSPGTGVGEQYF
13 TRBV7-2 CASTPGTGQGYTF
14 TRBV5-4 CASSRGQGHEKLFF
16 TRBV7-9 CASSAGTGSLGYGYTF
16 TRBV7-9 CASSPGLAGVTYEQYF
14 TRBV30 CAWTSQIFTGELFF
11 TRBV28 CASSQRGGYTF
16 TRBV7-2 CASSSDAALAKNIQYF
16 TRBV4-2 CASSQDLGHYQETQYF
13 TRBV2 CASKGPFGYEQYF
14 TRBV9 CASSPDMSGNTIYF
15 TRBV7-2 CASSFPTSGSDTQYF
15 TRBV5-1 CASSWGGAGPGTQYF
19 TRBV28 CASSTGTGGAEDGYNEQFF
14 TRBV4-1 CASSQVVGGETQYF
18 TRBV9 CASSARLAGESGANVLTF
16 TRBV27 CASSLYTAVTTYEQYF
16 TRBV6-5 CASSYSDRPSVGEAFF
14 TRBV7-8 CASNGREDTGELFF
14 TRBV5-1 CASSNTRDTGELFF
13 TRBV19 CASSQGLQRPQHF
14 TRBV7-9 CASSAGTGLREQYF
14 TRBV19 CASSRGQENTEAFF
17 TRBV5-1 CASSIRLAGGSTDTQYF
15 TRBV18 CASSPPTAGNTEAFF
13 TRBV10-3 CAISETGGETQYF
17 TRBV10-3 CAISESGGTGYQETQYF
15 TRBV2 CASSDLGRPNTEAFF
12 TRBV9 CASSKAGGEQYF
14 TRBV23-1 CASSQRTGNQPQHF
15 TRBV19 CASSTGLATQETQYF
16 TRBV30 CAWSPAGRGPYNEQFF
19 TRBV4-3 CASSQDWGTSGGVTDTQYF
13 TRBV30 CAWSVSDQLEQYF
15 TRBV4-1 CASSLNTGGPDTQYF
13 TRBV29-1 CSAGDQGNQPQHF
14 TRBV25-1 CASKGQGSNYGYTF
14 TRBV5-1 CASSGGGDKYEQYF
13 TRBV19 CASSEKRDNEQFF